This TCR beta chain was sequenced in a study of blood T cell repertoires in COVID-19. Study-level information: Researchers got acute and convalescent COVID-19 samples from the United States, Italy and Spain. Nucleic acid was either cDNA or gDNA, and it came from T cells, B-cell-depleted T cells, or PBMCs.

Original processing notes: Estimation of nucleated cell counts relied on the amplification of reference gene primers. TCRdb keeps only in-frame clones here, not all; method: immunoSEQ multiplex PCR. V and J calls plus clone size are reproduced from that table; the DNA served to infer D and trimming. The data show about 70,000 clones, with 75% to 90% seen just once and 35% to 40% held by the top ten. Germline-derived CDR1 and CDR2 are KGHDR and SFDVKD. CDR3 length equals 12 residues. Trimming removed 5 bases from V and 5 bases from J, with 8 bases in between. This clonotype originated in a woman aged 80 or over with active or convalescent COVID-19. J is TRBJ1-1 and V is TRBV24-1; D remains unclear. The sequencing sample was made of peripheral blood. CDR3 in amino acids: CATSVAGTEAFF. The CDR3 DNA reads TGTGCCACCAGTGTAGCTGGGACTGAAGCTTTCTTT.